This T cell receptor beta chain was observed in a study of cytomegalovirus exposure and HLA in healthy donors. Study details: Out of 300 to 500 genotyped donors, around 80% belonged to the Caucasian-associated ancestry cluster.

V shed 8 bases and J 0 bases; nucleotides not matched to a gene: 13. CDR3 length equals 16 residues. Per germline, CDR1 MDHEN and CDR2 SYDVKM. For this clone: Its target is unknown.

Study-wide findings and caveats: TCR beta chain V- and J-gene trimming was linked, in a later analysis, to a missense variant in DCLRE1C.

The PCR ran on 60 Vbeta and 13 Jbeta primers. TCRdb's copy holds only in-frame clones and misses some; the assay was immunoSEQ multiplex PCR. This table has over 150,000 clones, roughly 77% appearing once. V gene TRBV28 combines with J gene TRBJ2-7; 7 bases are a match to TRBD1. The source material was PBMCs. This TCR was recovered from a woman aged 18-30 years in good health and CMV-seronegative. CDR3 DNA: TGTGCCAGCGGTACGTATCAGGGGGTGATCTCCTACGAGCAGTACTTC. Translating it yields CASGTYQGVISYEQYF.